Below are 28 T cell receptor beta chains sequenced from a single sample in a study of T cell repertoires in cytomegalovirus infection. Each CDR3 protein is one row after TCRdb ran MiXCR on the reads. The table has about 98,000 distinct CDR3 sequences, 16% seen once. Sequencing input: PBMCs. These receptors came from a human donor in good health (CMV status not recorded). Some clones in this sample may be carry-over from other donors' samples.

The chain combines TRBV28 with TRBJ1-2, with 10 nucleotides matching TRBD1. The junction had 15 bases not matched to a gene; V was cut back by 8 bases and J by 3 bases. CDR1 is MDHEN, CDR2 SYDVKM, per germline. There are 17 residues in the CDR3. CDR3 sequence: CASFLSSGTGAYYGYTF. Here the CDR3 DNA reads TGTGCCAGCTTCCTATCATCCGGGACAGGGGCCTACTATGGCTACACCTTC.

The chain carries TRBV6-5 and TRBJ1-5, with D unclear. From germline, CDR1 is MNHEY and CDR2 SVGAGI. There are 13 residues in the CDR3. Trimming cost V 6 bases and J 0 bases, with 6 bases left between them. CDR3 region: CASRTNSNQPQHF. The CDR3 DNA reads TGTGCCAGCAGGACGAATAGCAATCAGCCCCAGCATTTT.

This chain joins TRBV30 and TRBJ1-2; D not certain. The germline V gene has CDR1 GTSNPN and CDR2 SVGIG (reference sequence). The CDR3 loop spans 12 amino acids. Trimming left V 2 bases short and J 5 bases short, with 9 bases between. Here the CDR3 DNA reads TGTGCCTGGAGTACGAGGCTTTATGGCTACACCTTC. Translating gives CAWSTRLYGYTF.

This rearrangement joins TRBV7-8 to TRBJ2-2; no clear D gene. In germline, CDR1 is SGHVS, CDR2 FQNEAQ. The CDR3 consists of 14 residues. Deletions cut 5 bases from V and 6 bases from J, with 13 bases between. The CDR3 coding sequence is TGTGCCAGCAGCCCTCAAAGTTCGGCCGGGGAGCTGTTTTTT. It specifies CASSPQSSAGELFF.

This sequence joins TRBV14 and TRBJ1-1; no firm D call. Germline V CDR1 and CDR2: SGHDN, FVKESK. This CDR3 has 13 amino acids. Trimming cost V 4 bases and J 2 bases, with 8 bases left between them. The DNA for the CDR3 is TGTGCCAGCAGCCGGCACGTAAACACTGAAGCTTTCTTT. As protein: CASSRHVNTEAFF. The full variable domain, completed using reference TRBV14 and TRBJ1-1, is EAGVTQFPSHSVIEKGQTVTLRCDPISGHDNLYWYRRVMGKEIKFLLHFVKESKQDESGMPNNRFLAERTGGTYSTLKVQPAELEDSGVYFCASSRHVNTEAFFGQGTRLTVV.

J is TRBJ1-1 and V is TRBV12-3 or TRBV12-4; TRBD1 aligns across 8 bases. CDR3 length: 14 amino acids. J lost 5 bases, V lost 4 bases, and 6 bases had no gene match. DNA for the CDR3: TGTGCCAGCAGTTACAGGGGGGGAGGAACTGAAGCTTTCTTT. This gives the protein CASSYRGGGTEAFF.

V is TRBV5-1 and J is TRBJ2-1, with D unresolved. Trimming stripped 4 bases from V and 5 bases from J, with 13 bases between. The CDR3 totals 14 residues. Germline-derived CDR1 and CDR2 are SGHRS and YFSETQ. CDR3 protein: CASSRLQPHNEQFF. The DNA for the CDR3 is TGCGCCAGCAGCCGACTGCAACCCCACAATGAGCAGTTCTTC.

This clonotype has more than one count but fewer than ten. This chain connects TRBV5-4 to TRBJ1-2, with 10 nucleotides matching TRBD1. This CDR3 is 14 amino acids long. Trimming cost V 2 bases and J 7 bases; bases outside gene matches: 5. The germline gives CDR1 SGHNT, CDR2 YYREEE (reference sequence). CDR3 DNA sequence: TGTGCCAGCAGCTTTAACCGGGACAGGGGTGGCTACACCTTC. Encoded protein: CASSFNRDRGGYTF.

This clonotype occurred a few times. The rearrangement joins TRBV10-3 to TRBJ2-3; D perhaps matches TRBD2 (6 bases). Trimming cost V 0 bases and J 2 bases, with 9 bases left between them. This CDR3 region has 15 residues. Looked up from germline, CDR1 is ENHRY and CDR2 is SYGVKD. CDR3 sequence: CAISESTGVTDTQYF. CDR3 sequence (DNA): TGTGCCATCAGTGAGTCAACGGGGGTCACAGATACGCAGTATTTT.

There are many counts of this clonotype. The chain is built from TRBV7-8 and TRBJ2-1, with D possibly matching TRBD2 (5 bases). Looked up from germline, CDR1 is SGHVS and CDR2 is FQNEAQ. The CDR3 has 15 amino acids. V lost 6 bases and J 0 bases, leaving 12 bases between the germline ends. CDR3: CASRTASSSYNEQFF. Written as DNA, the CDR3 is TGTGCCAGCAGAACGGCTAGCAGCTCCTACAATGAGCAGTTCTTC.

This clonotype came up many times. The rearrangement joins TRBV7-6 to TRBJ1-1; perhaps TRBD1 as D (5 bases). The germline V and J ends were trimmed by 4 bases and 1 base, with 13 bases remaining between them. CDR1 is SGHVS, CDR2 FNYEAQ, per germline. The CDR3 loop spans 15 amino acids. CDR3 region: CASSSDGGKNTEAFF. The DNA for the CDR3 is TGTGCCAGCAGCTCGGACGGGGGGAAGAACACTGAAGCTTTCTTT.

DNA for the CDR3: TGTGCCAGCAGAGGACCGCTCACTGAAGCTTTCTTT. Residues: CASRGPLTEAFF. The J gene is TRBJ1-1, the V gene TRBV5-6; D is uncertain. The V end lost 5 bases, the J end lost 4 bases, and 9 bases lay between the germline ends. The length of the CDR3 is 12 residues. Germline V gene lookup returns CDR1 SGHDT and CDR2 YYEEEE.

This clonotype was picked up one time. The chain combines TRBV30 with TRBJ1-2; D call uncertain. V dropped 2 bases and J dropped 5 bases, with 18 bases sitting between them. The CDR3 runs 15 residues. Germline V gene data show CDR1 as GTSNPN and CDR2 as SVGIG (reference sequence). The CDR3 bases are TGTGCCTGGAGTAGAAGAGGCGGCGGGTTATATGGCTACACCTTC. Translating gives CAWSRRGGGLYGYTF.

As regards this clonotype: A read error may be the cause here, since a much bigger clone is one base away. This rearrangement joins TRBV7-2 to TRBJ1-5; 7 bases match TRBD1. This CDR3 spans 11 amino acids. Per germline, CDR1 SGHTA and CDR2 FQGNSA. With 11 bases clipped from V and 9 bases from J, the junction kept 7 bases outside the gene matches. The CDR3 here is CAHRGRTPQHF. CDR3 nucleotides: TGTGCCCACAGGGGAAGGACGCCCCAGCATTTT.

A word on this clonotype: The germline gene is not matched at one end of the junction; a read error may be the cause. The chain links TRBV7-8 to TRBJ1-2; possible D gene TRBD1, 5 bases. The CDR3 sequence is 15 residues long. Germline values: CDR1 SGHVS, CDR2 FQNEAQ. The CDR3: CASSTWTQWTRWLAF. DNA for the CDR3: TGTGCCAGCAGCACCTGGACACAATGGACTCGATGGCTCGCCTTC.

This clonotype was seen only a few times. The chain uses TRBV7-2 and TRBJ1-6; the match to TRBD1 covers 8 bases. Germline-derived CDR1 and CDR2 are SGHTA and FQGNSA. CDR3 size: 16 residues. Trimming at V came to 2 bases and at J to 5 bases, leaving 5 bases not matched to a gene. The CDR3 loop is CASSLKAGQDNSPLHF. CDR3 DNA: TGTGCCAGCAGCTTAAAAGCGGGACAGGATAATTCACCCCTCCACTTT.

This clonotype occurred many times. V usage is TRBV2 and J usage is TRBJ1-4; unclear D gene. Trimming pared 7 bases from V and 2 bases from J, leaving 20 bases between. The CDR3 extends over 17 amino acids. CDR1 SNHLY and CDR2 FYNNEI come from the germline V gene. The DNA for the CDR3 is TGTGCCAGCACCCACAGATCTCCCATCTCGACTAATGAAAAACTGTTTTTT. It encodes CASTHRSPISTNEKLFF.

This clonotype was seen many times. The rearrangement joins TRBV7-2 to TRBJ2-3; no reliable D call. V was shortened by 9 bases and J by 4 bases, with 11 bases between the two germline ends. The CDR3 runs 12 residues. CDR1 SGHTA and CDR2 FQGNSA come from the germline V gene. The CDR3: CASTIPADTQYF. CDR3 DNA: TGTGCCAGTACGATACCGGCAGATACGCAGTATTTT.

The chain has TRBV14 and TRBJ1-3; possibly TRBD1 for D (5 bases). V was shortened by 1 base and J by 13 bases, with 8 bases between the two germline ends. Looked up from germline, CDR1 is SGHDN and CDR2 is FVKESK. This CDR3 region has 11 residues. The CDR3 region has the DNA TGTGCCAGCAGCCAAGCCGGGGGAATATATTTT. This translates into CASSQAGGIYF.

The chain employs TRBV20-1 and TRBJ2-7, with 7 bases aligning to TRBD1. The germline V gene encodes CDR1 DFQATT and CDR2 SNEGSKA (reference sequence). With 6 bases clipped from V and 4 bases from J, the junction kept 6 bases outside the gene matches. The CDR3 contains 12 residues. CDR3 nucleotides: TGCAGTGCCAACAGGGGACAATACGAGCAGTACTTC. Protein: CSANRGQYEQYF.

This clonotype was counted many times. The chain carries TRBV7-2 and TRBJ2-3; 9 bases are shared with TRBD2. Per the germline V gene, CDR1 is SGHTA and CDR2 is FQGNSA. CDR3 length: 14 residues. V lost 1 base, J lost 4 bases, and 0 bases stayed unmatched. The CDR3 DNA sequence: TGTGCCAGCAGCTTAGAGCGGGGGGCAGATACGCAGTATTTT. This translates into CASSLERGADTQYF.

This clonotype has a count of ten or more. This rearrangement joins TRBV7-2 to TRBJ2-2, with D tentatively TRBD2 (5 bases). Trimming left V 5 bases short and J 7 bases short, with 17 bases between. The length of the CDR3 is 15 residues. CDR1 SGHTA and CDR2 FQGNSA come from the germline V gene. The CDR3 loop is CASSPRGSSGGELFF. The CDR3 nucleotides read TGTGCCAGCAGCCCGCGAGGGTCGTCAGGCGGGGAGCTGTTTTTT.

The table lists this clonotype with a few counts. This rearrangement joins TRBV19 to TRBJ1-5, with D maybe TRBD1 (5 bases). Per germline, CDR1 LNHDA and CDR2 SQIVND (reference sequence). V lost 3 bases and J 6 bases, leaving 21 bases between the germline ends. The CDR3 spans 17 residues. This chain's CDR3 is CASSIGGPTTLGQPQHF. The DNA for the CDR3 is TGTGCCAGTAGTATTGGGGGACCCACTACCTTGGGTCAGCCCCAGCATTTT.

There are many counts of this clonotype. The CDR3 spells CASSSYSGGTDTQYF. The CDR3 nucleotides are TGTGCCAGCAGCTCCTATAGCGGGGGCACAGATACGCAGTATTTT. The chain couples TRBV7-2 to TRBJ2-3; 8 bases are a match to TRBD2. This CDR3 is built from 15 residues. The J segment lost 1 base and the V segment lost 4 bases, leaving 4 bases of the junction unmatched. Looked up from germline, CDR1 is SGHTA and CDR2 is FQGNSA. The complete variable domain, with remaining parts taken from reference TRBV7-2 and TRBJ2-3, reads GAGVSQSPSNKVTEKGKDVELRCDPISGHTALYWYRQSLGQGLEFLIYFQGNSAPDKSGLPSDRFSAERTGGSVSTLTIQRTQQEDSAVYLCASSSYSGGTDTQYFGPGTRLTVL.

The V gene is TRBV7-2, the J gene TRBJ2-5; D is uncertain. The CDR3 has 14 amino acids. The ends were cut back, 5 bases at V and 5 bases at J, with 15 bases in the middle. Germline V CDR1 and CDR2: SGHTA, FQGNSA. CDR3 nucleotides: TGTGCCAGCAGCCCCCCACCCGGGCAGGAGACCCAGTACTTC. Protein sequence: CASSPPPGQETQYF. Together with reference TRBV7-2 and TRBJ2-5, the CDR3 gives the full variable domain: GAGVSQSPSNKVTEKGKDVELRCDPISGHTALYWYRQSLGQGLEFLIYFQGNSAPDKSGLPSDRFSAERTGGSVSTLTIQRTQQEDSAVYLCASSPPPGQETQYFGPGTRLLVL.

The chain carries TRBV10-3 and TRBJ2-7; 7 bases match TRBD1. From germline, CDR1 is ENHRY and CDR2 SYGVKD. V was pared by 4 bases and J by 6 bases, with 3 bases of the junction left unmatched. The CDR3 spans 12 residues. The CDR3 DNA follows: TGTGCCATCAGTGTTAGGGGGCTCGAGCAGTACTTC. It yields the protein CAISVRGLEQYF.

The chain couples TRBV20-1 to TRBJ1-1; the D is unclear. CDR1 is DFQATT, CDR2 SNEGSKA, per germline (reference sequence). This CDR3 has 16 amino acids. The V end was cut by 5 bases, the J end by 1 base, with 20 bases between. CDR3 DNA sequence: TGCAGTGCTCACGACCTAAAACTAACTCCGAACACTGAAGCTTTCTTT. It codes for CSAHDLKLTPNTEAFF.

This clonotype was observed a handful of times. The chain employs TRBV5-6 and TRBJ2-5, with 16 bases identical to TRBD2. The CDR3 sequence is 18 residues long. With 0 bases clipped from V and 5 bases from J, the junction kept 7 bases outside the gene matches. Germline lookup yields CDR1 SGHDT and CDR2 YYEEEE. In nucleotides, the CDR3 is TGTGCCAGCAGCTTGGCCGGCGGGACTAGCGGGGGGGCGGAGACCCAGTACTTC. Its translation is CASSLAGGTSGGAETQYF.